A single sample is the source of the 19 T cell receptor beta chains below, sequenced in a study of regulatory T cells in long-lasting Graves disease. HTBI primers from iRepertoire and Arm-PCR of CDR3 regions yielded the TCR beta libraries. Via MiXCR, TCRdb re-called the multiplex PCR reads, giving one row per CDR3 protein. Among about 450,000 distinct CDR3 sequences listed, about 17% were seen once. This sample's time point: newly diagnosed GD, antithyroid drugs for less than 3 months. Making the TCR library involved RNA that had been extracted from PBMCs. Another study also made use of these data, one on T cells in Graves' hyperthyroidism and ophthalmopathy.

This specimen was peripheral blood mononuclear cells (PBMCs), taken at new diagnosis, from a patient treated with antithyroid drugs. The receptors shown here come from a woman aged 25 to 39 with Graves disease.

With regard to this clonotype: A single base separates this from a much larger clone, so it may be a read error. The rearrangement joins TRBV20-1 to TRBJ2-7; 9 bases map to TRBD1. Germline V CDR1 and CDR2: DFQATT, SNEGSKA (reference sequence). This CDR3 has 15 amino acids. The V segment lost 6 bases and the J segment 7 bases; nucleotides outside the gene matches: 16. The CDR3 DNA reads TGCAGTGCGCCACAACAGGGACAGGGTAGATTGGAGCAGTACTTC. It yields the protein CSAPQQGQGRLEQYF.

This clonotype was observed a single time. This chain links TRBV28 with TRBJ2-7, with TRBD2 matching 11 bases. This CDR3 is 15 amino acids long. Germline V gene sequence: CDR1 MDHEN, CDR2 SYDVKM. With V trimmed by 6 bases and J by 3 bases, 7 bases remained unmatched. The CDR3 protein is CASSPLAGGLYEQYF. The CDR3 DNA reads TGTGCCAGCAGCCCTCTAGCGGGAGGACTCTACGAGCAGTACTTC.

This clonotype was seen a few times. The chain has TRBV3-1 and TRBJ2-1; 9 bases align to TRBD2. V shed 5 bases, J shed 6 bases, and the junction held 11 bases outside the gene matches. CDR1 and CDR2 (germline): LGHDT, YNNKEL (reference sequence). The CDR3 is 16 amino acids. The CDR3 nucleotides read TGTGCCAGCAGCAGACCGGGACTAGCTTCCCCCAATGAGCAGTTCTTC. This codes for CASSRPGLASPNEQFF.

The V call is TRBV3-1, the J call TRBJ2-7; D perhaps matches TRBD1 (6 bases). The CDR3 has 13 amino acids. V lost 6 bases and J lost 2, with 11 bases in between. Germline CDR1 and CDR2: LGHDT and YNNKEL (reference sequence). The chain's CDR3 is CASSPRGPYEQYF. The CDR3 nucleotides read TGTGCCAGCAGTCCCAGGGGACCCTACGAGCAGTACTTC.

This clonotype was picked up a small number of times. CDR3 nucleotide sequence: TGTGCCAGCAGCTTTATTGCGAACACCGGGGAGCTGTTTTTT. Translated, it gives CASSFIANTGELFF. This chain connects TRBV5-4 to TRBJ2-2; no definite D call. The germline CDR1 and CDR2 sequences are SGHNT and YYREEE (reference sequence). V lost 2 bases, J lost 0 bases, and 5 bases lay in between. The CDR3 totals 14 residues.

The table lists this clonotype with many counts. The V gene is TRBV6-5, the J gene TRBJ2-1; TRBD2 agrees at 11 bases. The germline V gene encodes CDR1 MNHEY and CDR2 SVGAGI. The CDR3 is 16 residues long. V shed 0 bases and J 4 bases; nucleotides not matched to a gene: 2. This CDR3 reads CASSYSGLAGYNEQFF. In DNA form, the CDR3 reads TGTGCCAGCAGTTACTCTGGACTAGCGGGTTACAATGAGCAGTTCTTC.

This clonotype was recorded at least ten times. CDR3 in DNA: TGTGCCAGCAGCACCGGGACTAGCGCCCAGCTGGGAGAGACCCAGTACTTC. It encodes CASSTGTSAQLGETQYF. The chain uses TRBV11-2 and TRBJ2-5; 10 nucleotides line up with TRBD2. CDR3 length: 17 residues. Germline loops: CDR1 SGHAT, CDR2 FQNNGV. J gave up 4 bases and V 5 bases, and 13 bases lay outside the gene matches.

The table lists this clonotype with many counts. The chain employs TRBV6-1 and TRBJ1-2; a possible D gene is TRBD1 (5 bases). CDR3 length equals 12 residues. Germline lookup yields CDR1 MNHNS and CDR2 SASEGT. The V end lost 4 bases, the J end lost 10 bases, and 13 bases lay between the germline ends. The CDR3 sequence: CASSAWDVDYTF. In DNA, the CDR3 is TGTGCCAGCAGTGCTTGGGACGTTGACTACACCTTC.

This clonotype was detected once. A read error is likely here: a far larger clone is one base away. The chain employs TRBV11-3 and TRBJ1-5, with a tentative D call TRBD1 (5 bases). The CDR3 sequence is 13 residues long. The germline CDR1 and CDR2 sequences are SGHNT and YENEEA. CDR3 protein: CAGSLERGQPQHF. In DNA form, the CDR3 reads TGTGCCGGCAGCTTAGAAAGGGGTCAGCCCCAGCATTTT.

The chain employs TRBV19 and TRBJ2-1; D possibly corresponds to TRBD2 (5 bases). Between the trimmed V and J ends, which lost 1 base and 8 bases, there was a span of 12 bases. The CDR3 contains 14 residues. The germline CDR1 and CDR2 sequences are LNHDA and SQIVND (reference sequence). The DNA for the CDR3 is TGTGCCAGTAGTATAGGACGGACTCGCGATGAGCAGTTCTTC. Amino acids: CASSIGRTRDEQFF.

In this sample, this clonotype turned up a few times. The chain carries TRBV19 and TRBJ1-5, with D possibly TRBD1 on 5 matching bases. The CDR3 extends over 14 amino acids. From germline, CDR1 is LNHDA and CDR2 SQIVND (reference sequence). The V end was cut by 8 bases, the J end by 0 bases, with 11 bases between. This CDR3 is CASGASYSNQPQHF. DNA for the CDR3: TGTGCCAGTGGGGCCAGCTATAGCAATCAGCCCCAGCATTTT.

This clonotype was counted a few times. The chain combines TRBV20-1 with TRBJ2-1; D unresolved. Looked up from germline, CDR1 is DFQATT and CDR2 is SNEGSKA (reference sequence). CDR3 length: 11 residues. Trimming pared 3 bases from V and 6 bases from J, leaving 6 bases between. CDR3 residues: CSARIINEQFF. The CDR3, as DNA: TGCAGTGCTAGGATCATCAATGAGCAGTTCTTC.

This chain connects TRBV20-1 to TRBJ2-1, with 14 bases that match TRBD2. The CDR3 is made up of 15 amino acids. V lost 6 bases, J lost 8 bases, and 9 bases stayed unmatched. The germline V gene encodes CDR1 DFQATT and CDR2 SNEGSKA (reference sequence). The CDR3 DNA reads TGCAGTGCCCTCACGGGGGGACTAGCGGGAGATGAGCAGTTCTTC. This gives the protein CSALTGGLAGDEQFF.

This clonotype has ten or more counts. The V gene is TRBV7-9, the J gene TRBJ2-3; 12 bases are shared with TRBD2. Trimming removed 4 bases from V and 0 bases from J; junction bases left unmatched: 8. CDR3 size: 18 residues. CDR1 and CDR2 from the germline V gene are SEHNR and FQNEAQ (reference sequence). The CDR3 spells CASSSAGLAGTSTDTQYF. The DNA for the CDR3 is TGTGCCAGCAGCTCCGCAGGACTAGCGGGAACTAGCACAGATACGCAGTATTTT.

This clonotype was detected ten times or more. The V gene is TRBV6-2 or TRBV6-3, the J gene TRBJ2-1; 10 bases fit TRBD2. The germline V gene has CDR1 MNHEY and CDR2 SVGEGT. This CDR3 region has 14 residues. V shed 7 bases, J shed 7 bases, and the junction held 7 bases outside the gene matches. CDR3: CASTLLAGWNEQFF. The CDR3, as DNA: TGTGCCAGCACCCTACTAGCGGGATGGAATGAGCAGTTCTTC.

Comments on this clonotype: The junction does not match germline at one end; this may be a read error. The chain uses TRBV15 and TRBJ2-7; D unclear. Looked up from germline, CDR1 is LNHNV and CDR2 is YYDKDF (reference sequence). This CDR3 is 15 amino acids long. The CDR3 region is CTTSRDSVPSNEQYF. The DNA for the CDR3 is TGTACCACCAGCAGAGATTCGGTCCCGAGCAACGAGCAGTACTTC.

This clonotype showed up many times. The rearrangement links TRBV20-1 to TRBJ1-2, with 9 bases fitting TRBD1. V lost 0 bases, J lost 1 base, and 9 bases stayed unmatched. The CDR3 totals 17 residues. Germline loops: CDR1 DFQATT, CDR2 SNEGSKA (reference sequence). CDR3 nucleotides: TGCAGTGCTAGAGATGGGACAGGGTTTCACCTTAACTATGGCTACACCTTC. As protein: CSARDGTGFHLNYGYTF.

The sample holds a few counts of this clonotype. The chain employs TRBV7-2 and TRBJ2-4, with TRBD2 as a possible D gene (6 bases). Germline V gene sequence: CDR1 SGHTA, CDR2 FQGNSA. Deletions cut 5 bases from V and 13 bases from J, with 18 bases between. The CDR3 runs to 13 residues. CDR3 coding DNA: TGTGCCAGCAGCGACGGAGGGTCCAGAGAGCAGTACTTC. Protein product: CASSDGGSREQYF.

This clonotype was counted at least ten times. This chain connects TRBV12-3 or TRBV12-4 to TRBJ2-3; TRBD2 aligns across 10 bases. This CDR3 has 18 amino acids. The V and J ends lost 4 bases and 6 bases, in that order; junction bases with no gene match: 16. The CDR3 DNA is TGTGCCAGCAGTTCGCCTCATCGCGCTAGCGGGAGCGGGGATACGCAGTATTTT. Its translation: CASSSPHRASGSGDTQYF.